The clone carrying this T cell receptor beta chain was counted at least ten times. Sequencing libraries for TCR beta were prepared with iRepertoire HTBI primers and Arm-PCR of CDR3 regions. TCRdb reanalysed the multiplex PCR reads using MiXCR and keeps one entry per CDR3 protein. The table lists about 290,000 distinct CDR3 sequences, 22% of them singletons. Indicated time point: persistent/refractory GD, antithyroid drugs over 5 years with positive TRAb. PBMC RNA was the source of the TCR library. Patients all came to the study from an endocrinology department in Xi'an, China. This record belongs to a study of regulatory T cells in long-lasting Graves disease. Study overall: Those with persistent Graves' disease had received antithyroid drugs for over 5 years with positive TSH receptor antibodies.

Germline loops: CDR1 SNHLY, CDR2 FYNNEI. The CDR3 totals 13 residues. V lost 2 bases and J 5 bases, leaving 6 bases between the germline ends. This receptor was obtained from a female donor with Graves disease. The specimen comprised peripheral blood mononuclear cells (PBMCs), sampled when the disease was refractory, from a patient treated with antithyroid drugs. The genes are TRBV2 and TRBJ2-2; D is unclear. DNA for the CDR3: TGTGCCAGCAGTGAACAACCGACCGGGGAGCTGTTTTTT. Its translation is CASSEQPTGELFF.